Listed below are T cell receptor beta chains from one sample, sequenced in a study of blood T cells in healthy people across ages. MiXCR, applied by TCRdb to the 5' RACE reads, yields one record per CDR3 protein. The repertoire holds some 890,000 distinct CDR3 sequences, with about 27% as singletons. These data also formed part of another study, on T cells of mothers and their children.

Sequencing used blood. Receptors were obtained from a middle-aged woman in good health. CDR3s leave out the opening cysteine and the closing phenylalanine or tryptophan.

>TRBV7-9
ASSPGTSEKLF
>TRBV5-6
ASSLTYRVGTEAF
>TRBV15
ATSRDRGTYNEQF
>TRBV12-3/TRBV12-4
ASSLQTVSIQY
>TRBV3-1
ASSQDLLRRVPNNEQF
>TRBV5-1
ASSSQGREQY
>TRBV7-3
ASSLDFSVGSPLH
>TRBV7-2
ASSQELGDTQY
>TRBV25-1
ASSVGGGGDTQY
>TRBV6-1
ASTVANTGELF
>TRBV6-6
ASSYRDRGHGYT
>TRBV4-1
ASSQEKGTFQETQY
>TRBV6-5
ASTWGPGGQGNEQF
>TRBV20-1
SARSDYPGNEQF
>TRBV7-9
ATSEGSTYEQY
>TRBV6-6
ASSYSDRSDTEAF
>TRBV10-2
ASSLGGAWDTQY
>TRBV12-3/TRBV12-4
ASRGQFMNTEAF
>TRBV5-1
ASSLGGPGDGYT
>TRBV7-2
ASSLDRQSYGCT
>TRBV20-1
SASGGGAVTYNEQF
>TRBV28
ASKTQGLETQY
>TRBV6-2/TRBV6-3
ASSSPSGQIYEQY
>TRBV13
ASSLVRTSGGPSSYNGQF
>TRBV12-3/TRBV12-4
ASSPVRTVTDTQY
>TRBV14
ASSRRDTGYGYT
>TRBV15
ATSRPRQGYNSPLH
>TRBV5-1
ASSLALAGIYNEQF
>TRBV20-1
SASTGGRGETQY
>TRBV2
ASTGDGTYEQY
>TRBV5-4
ASSRPGAGPMNTEAF
>TRBV12-3/TRBV12-4
ASSRAQGRVTQY
>TRBV9
ASSVDLGSYEQY
>TRBV20-1
SARPMNTEAF
>TRBV25-1
ASSGLAGLYEQY
>TRBV9
ASRRGTGNMGTEAF
>TRBV12-3/TRBV12-4
ASSKRRATNEKLF
>TRBV10-3
AISGGVQGSNQPQH
>TRBV5-1
ASSLQGSDEQY
>TRBV28
AMQGAGGYT
>TRBV12-3/TRBV12-4
ASGHERGSLQETQY
>TRBV5-1
ASSFQGPETEAF
>TRBV28
ASSLFAGNTEAF
>TRBV29-1
SVTTGTGVGYT
>TRBV28
ASSYRGGHQPQH
>TRBV9
ASSFRDSENEKLF
>TRBV15
ATSRDRAGVDGYT
>TRBV7-3
ASTTSGGAGEQF